The TCR beta chain described here comes from a study of blood T cell repertoires in COVID-19. Study summary: There were acute and convalescent COVID-19 samples, and they came from the United States, Italy and Spain. Nucleic acid was either cDNA or gDNA, and it came from T cells, B-cell-depleted T cells, or PBMCs.

In the original analysis: Amplification from reference gene primers served as the basis for estimated nucleated cell counts. Assay: immunoSEQ multiplex PCR; the TCRdb copy retains only in-frame clones and omits some. That table furnishes V, J and clone size, whereas the DNA furnished D and trimming. The table includes 57,000 or so clones, 70% to 85% detected once. The germline V gene encodes CDR1 SGHRS and CDR2 YFSETQ. The ends lost 4 bases at V and 6 bases at J; junction bases unmatched: 5. This CDR3 comprises 14 residues. This TCR was recovered from a man aged 70-80 years with active COVID-19. J is TRBJ2-7 and V is TRBV5-1; 12 bases are a match to TRBD2. The sequencing input was peripheral blood. In nucleotides, the CDR3 is TGCGCCAGCAGCGTCAGGACTAGCGGGGTCGAGCAGTACTTC. It specifies CASSVRTSGVEQYF.